This TCR beta chain was recovered during a study of cytomegalovirus exposure and HLA in healthy donors. About the research overall: There were over 350 genotyped donors. Of these, about 86% fell in the genetic ancestry cluster associated with self-reported Caucasian donors.

Study-wide points: The study labeled fewer than 200 TCR beta chains cytomegalovirus-associated. The dataset shows that most TCR sequences were rare, while some public TCRs occurred in many donors. It has been reported that TCR beta sequences accurately predicted the HLA-A and HLA-B alleles of most subjects.

PCR involved 60 Vbeta and 13 Jbeta primers. TCRdb's table, derived via immunoSEQ multiplex PCR, lists solely in-frame clones and lacks some. The top ten clones hold 5.7% of a sample with 150,000 to 200,000 clones, around 82% of them seen once. CDR1 and CDR2 from the germline V gene are LGHNA and YSLEER. J gave up 2 bases and V 4 bases, and 4 bases lay outside the gene matches. The CDR3 runs to 14 residues. As regards this clone: Its antigen is still unknown.

Sequencing input: PBMCs. The chain links TRBV4-3 to TRBJ2-7, with 8 bases aligning to TRBD2. The TCR comes from a man aged 35 to 55 in good health and CMV-seronegative. The DNA for the CDR3 is TGCGCCAGCAGCCGATATAGCGGGACCTACGAGCAGTACTTC. This translates into CASSRYSGTYEQYF.